Following are 30 T cell receptor beta chains from one sample sequenced in a study of early T cells in non-severe SARS-CoV-2 infection. Using its own MiXCR run on the 5' RACE reads, TCRdb lists one record per CDR3 protein. The sample carries roughly 80,000 distinct CDR3 sequences, roughly 15% recorded once. Sample: whole blood. The receptors originated from an adult who was a healthcare worker with PCR-confirmed SARS-CoV-2 infection or an uninfected control (not recorded which).

This clonotype was observed a few times. The chain links TRBV7-2 to TRBJ2-4, with 10 bases aligning to TRBD2. CDR1 is SGHTA and CDR2 is FQGNSA in the germline V gene. The CDR3 runs to 17 residues. Trimming removed 1 base from V and 2 bases from J; junction bases left unmatched: 5. The CDR3 sequence: CASSLERLAGPKNIQYF. CDR3 sequence (DNA): TGTGCCAGCAGCTTAGAGAGACTAGCGGGTCCCAAAAACATTCAGTACTTC.

The chain uses TRBV6-4 and TRBJ2-3; D tentatively reads TRBD1 or TRBD2 (7 bases each). This CDR3 has 16 residues. The germline CDR1 and CDR2 sequences are MRHNA and SNTAGT. V lost 4 bases and J 4 bases, leaving 18 bases between the germline ends. The DNA for the CDR3 is TGTGCCAGCAGTGCCGCGACAGGGAGGGGCTCAGATACGCAGTATTTT. Amino acids: CASSAATGRGSDTQYF.

V and J are TRBV19 and TRBJ2-2; 8 nucleotides align to TRBD1. Germline V lookup: CDR1 LNHDA, CDR2 SQIVND (reference sequence). With V trimmed by 6 bases and J by 6 bases, 9 bases remained unmatched. This CDR3 is 15 amino acids long. The CDR3 coding sequence is TGTGCCAGTAGATTAGGACAGGGAGGCGCCGGGGAGCTGTTTTTT. Translation gives CASRLGQGGAGELFF.

This clonotype turned up a few times. This sequence joins TRBV7-2 and TRBJ2-5; unclear D gene. The CDR3 has 11 residues. V gave up 1 base and J gave up 14 bases, with 11 bases separating them. Per germline, CDR1 SGHTA and CDR2 FQGNSA. The CDR3 region is CASSLGSRIYF. CDR3 nucleotides: TGTGCCAGCAGCTTAGGATCCCGCATCTACTTC. Full variable domain (remainder filled in from reference TRBV7-2 and TRBJ2-5): GAGVSQSPSNKVTEKGKDVELRCDPISGHTALYWYRQSLGQGLEFLIYFQGNSAPDKSGLPSDRFSAERTGGSVSTLTIQRTQQEDSAVYLCASSLGSRIYFGPGTRLLVL.

This clonotype was detected many times. This chain links TRBV29-1 with TRBJ1-1; D call uncertain. This CDR3 spans 12 amino acids. In germline, CDR1 is SQVTM, CDR2 ANQGSEA. The V and J ends lost 7 bases and 4 bases respectively, with 13 bases between them. CDR3 region: CSANQALTEAFF. CDR3 DNA: TGCAGCGCAAATCAGGCCCTCACTGAAGCTTTCTTT.

This clonotype was observed a handful of times. The chain uses TRBV21-1 and TRBJ1-2; no check of the table's D call, TRBD1, against the DNA was made. TRBV21-1 is labeled a pseudogene. This CDR3 contains 16 residues. The chain's CDR3 is CASSQRQGARDYGYTF. The CDR3 DNA sequence: TGTGCCAGCAGCCAACGACAGGGGGCGAGGGACTATGGCTACACCTTC.

This clonotype showed up just a few times. This chain joins TRBV7-9 and TRBJ1-2, with unresolved D. Germline-derived CDR1 and CDR2 are SEHNR and FQNEAQ (reference sequence). The CDR3 consists of 16 residues. The germline V and J ends were trimmed by 5 bases and 3 bases, with 19 bases remaining between them. In DNA, the CDR3 is TGTGCCAGCAGCCCCGAAAGTGGACCGGTATACTATGGCTACACCTTC. Protein: CASSPESGPVYYGYTF.

In this sample, this clonotype turned up many times. This sequence joins TRBV20-1 and TRBJ2-1; D not certain. Germline values: CDR1 DFQATT, CDR2 SNEGSKA (reference sequence). Trimming left V 3 bases short and J 6 bases short, with 9 bases between. CDR3 length equals 12 residues. The CDR3 bases are TGCAGTGCTAGGGGCCTTATCAATGAGCAGTTCTTC. Translated: CSARGLINEQFF.

The chain joins TRBV6-1 to TRBJ2-2, with 10 bases aligning to TRBD2. CDR3 length equals 17 residues. Germline lookup yields CDR1 MNHNS and CDR2 SASEGT. J was trimmed by 7 bases and V by 1 base; bases with no gene match: 9. Here the CDR3 reads CASSEELAGGVHGELFF. Written as DNA, the CDR3 is TGTGCCAGCAGTGAAGAGTTAGCGGGAGGTGTGCACGGGGAGCTGTTTTTT.

This clonotype occurred a few times. V usage is TRBV4-1 and J usage is TRBJ2-3, with D perhaps TRBD2 (5 bases). The CDR3 is made up of 15 amino acids. Trimming removed 1 base at V and 6 bases at J, with 14 bases between. Germline V CDR1 and CDR2: MGHRA, YSYEKL. The CDR3 loop reads CASSQAGRVADTQYF. In DNA form, the CDR3 reads TGCGCCAGCAGCCAAGCAGGTAGGGTAGCGGATACGCAGTATTTT.

The chain carries TRBV20-1 and TRBJ1-1; D is uncertain. The CDR3 runs to 11 residues. The germline V gene encodes CDR1 DFQATT and CDR2 SNEGSKA (reference sequence). The germline V and J ends were trimmed by 3 bases and 10 bases, with 12 bases remaining between them. In DNA form, the CDR3 reads TGCAGTGCTAGTCTCGGGTCTTCAGCTTTCTTT. This gives the protein CSASLGSSAFF.

V and J are TRBV10-3 and TRBJ2-7; 11 nucleotides match TRBD1. Trimming removed 6 bases from V and 4 bases from J; junction bases left unmatched: 8. CDR1 and CDR2 from the germline V gene are ENHRY and SYGVKD. The CDR3 covers 15 residues. In nucleotides, the CDR3 is TGTGCCATCAGATCCCACGGGACAGGGGGATACGAGCAGTACTTC. Residues: CAIRSHGTGGYEQYF.

V usage is TRBV7-3 and J usage is TRBJ2-3; TRBD2 aligns across 7 bases. Germline V CDR1 and CDR2: SGHTA, FQGTGA. This CDR3 is built from 15 residues. J was trimmed by 3 bases and V by 3 bases; bases with no gene match: 6. CDR3 DNA: TGTGCCAGCAGCTTCCGCGGGGGTAGGACAGATACGCAGTATTTT. As protein: CASSFRGGRTDTQYF.

This clonotype was picked up a small number of times. The genes are TRBV6-6 and TRBJ2-2; the D gene is possibly TRBD2 (7 bases). The CDR3 consists of 15 residues. The germline V gene has CDR1 MNHNY and CDR2 SVGAGI (reference sequence). Trimming stripped 2 bases from V and 4 bases from J, with 11 bases between. The CDR3 bases are TGTGCCAGCAGTTACGGGGGGGCGGGCACCGGGGAGCTGTTTTTT. Translating it yields CASSYGGAGTGELFF.

This clonotype was seen ten or more times. The V call is TRBV7-3, the J call TRBJ2-1; D remains ambiguous. The CDR3 is 13 residues long. V was pared by 5 bases and J by 10 bases, with 15 bases between. Per the germline V gene, CDR1 is SGHTA and CDR2 is FQGTGA. CDR3 nucleotide sequence: TGTGCCAGCAGCCCTTCCCCGGGCCTCGAGCAGTTCTTC. The encoded protein is CASSPSPGLEQFF. The entire variable domain, with the rest obtained from reference TRBV7-3 and TRBJ2-1, is as follows: GAGVSQTPSNKVTEKGKYVELRCDPISGHTALYWYRQSLGQGPEFLIYFQGTGAADDSGLPNDRFFAVRPEGSVSTLKIQRTERGDSAVYLCASSPSPGLEQFFGPGTRLTVL.

The gene calls are TRBV4-1 and TRBJ2-1; 10 bases are a match to TRBD2. Germline V gives CDR1 MGHRA, CDR2 YSYEKL. The CDR3 extends over 15 amino acids. Trimming at V came to 2 bases and at J to 8 bases, leaving 6 bases not matched to a gene. CDR3 bases: TGCGCCAGCAGCCAACTAGCGGGAGTTACGTATGAGCAGTTCTTC. Amino acids: CASSQLAGVTYEQFF.

At least ten counts were recorded for this clonotype. The genes are TRBV29-1 and TRBJ2-7, with a possible D match to TRBD2 (5 bases). The CDR3 has 13 amino acids. The V gene's germline CDR1 is SQVTM and CDR2 ANQGSEA. Trimming took off 1 base at V and 2 bases at J, with 9 bases between the two ends. In DNA form, the CDR3 reads TGCAGCGTTGAAGGGACGGGAACCTACGAGCAGTACTTC. Amino acid sequence: CSVEGTGTYEQYF.

This clonotype was counted a few times. The V gene is TRBV29-1, the J gene TRBJ2-3; 8 bases agree with TRBD2. The V gene's germline CDR1 is SQVTM and CDR2 ANQGSEA. CDR3 length: 12 residues. V lost 7 bases and J lost 9; bases outside the gene matches: 9. CDR3 protein: CSGIAGSLTQYF. CDR3 sequence (DNA): TGCAGCGGAATAGCGGGATCGTTAACGCAGTATTTT.

The CDR3 reads CASSRMDGHTEAFF. The CDR3 nucleotides are TGCGCCAGCAGCCGGATGGACGGACACACTGAAGCTTTCTTT. The genes are TRBV5-1 and TRBJ1-1; D is undetermined. V was cut by 4 bases and J by 3 bases, with 13 bases left in between. Per germline, CDR1 SGHRS and CDR2 YFSETQ. This CDR3 has 14 residues.

The gene calls are TRBV29-1 and TRBJ2-7, with unresolved D. The CDR3 is 11 residues long. Trimming pared 4 bases from V and 4 bases from J, leaving 8 bases between. Germline CDR1 SQVTM, CDR2 ANQGSEA. CDR3 in DNA: TGCAGCGTTGGGACGGTTTACGAGCAGTACTTC. This encodes CSVGTVYEQYF.

This clonotype has a count of ten or more. This chain links TRBV12-3 or TRBV12-4 with TRBJ2-7, with 11 bases identical to TRBD2. Trimming at V came to 4 bases and at J to 0 bases, leaving 5 bases not matched to a gene. CDR3 size: 16 residues. CDR3: CASSSGLAANSYEQYF. As DNA, the CDR3 is TGTGCCAGCAGTTCGGGACTAGCGGCCAACTCCTACGAGCAGTACTTC.

This clonotype was seen a handful of times. J is TRBJ2-1 and V is TRBV4-1; 8 bases align to TRBD2. The CDR3 loop spans 15 amino acids. With V trimmed by 0 bases and J by 4 bases, 2 bases remained unmatched. CDR1 is MGHRA, CDR2 YSYEKL, per germline. CDR3 bases: TGCGCCAGCAGCCAAGATCGGGGGGGGTACAATGAGCAGTTCTTC. This sequence encodes CASSQDRGGYNEQFF.

This clonotype has more than one count but fewer than ten. The chain links TRBV6-5 to TRBJ2-4; possible D gene TRBD1, 6 bases. The CDR3 is 14 residues long. V shed 6 bases and J shed 0 bases, with 9 bases lying between them. Germline lookup yields CDR1 MNHEY and CDR2 SVGAGI. In nucleotides, the CDR3 is TGTGCCAGCAGGGACAGCATAGCCAAAAACATTCAGTACTTC. Amino acids: CASRDSIAKNIQYF.

This chain uses TRBV24-1 with TRBJ1-2, with 11 bases aligning to TRBD1. There are 14 residues in the CDR3. Germline CDR1 reads KGHDR; CDR2 reads SFDVKD. Losses at the gene ends were 4 bases for V and 7 bases for J; bases not matched to a gene: 4. CDR3 protein: CATSDGTGGVGYTF. The CDR3 DNA reads TGTGCCACCAGTGACGGGACAGGGGGTGTTGGCTACACCTTC.

The chain has TRBV6-5 and TRBJ1-6; TRBD1 agrees at 10 bases. V lost 11 bases, J lost 6 bases, and 4 bases stayed unmatched. The germline gives CDR1 MNHEY, CDR2 SVGAGI. The CDR3 is made up of 13 amino acids. In DNA, the CDR3 is TGTGCCGTCCGGGACAGGGGTAATTCACCCCTCCACTTT. Protein product: CAVRDRGNSPLHF.

This clonotype turned up a few times. The genes are TRBV7-3 and TRBJ1-2, with D maybe TRBD1 (6 bases). Between the trimmed V and J ends, which lost 5 bases and 4 bases, there was a span of 11 bases. The CDR3 is 13 residues long. The V gene's germline CDR1 is SGHTA and CDR2 FQGTGA. The CDR3 bases are TGTGCCAGCAGCCTACAGGGTCGCTATGGCTACACCTTC. Protein sequence: CASSLQGRYGYTF. Supplemented by reference TRBV7-3 and TRBJ1-2, the full variable domain reads GAGVSQTPSNKVTEKGKYVELRCDPISGHTALYWYRQSLGQGPEFLIYFQGTGAADDSGLPNDRFFAVRPEGSVSTLKIQRTERGDSAVYLCASSLQGRYGYTFGSGTRLTVV.

In its sample, this clonotype was seen a few times. V and J are TRBV19 and TRBJ1-4, with a possible D match to TRBD1 (6 bases). V dropped 1 base and J dropped 8 bases, with 11 bases sitting between them. The germline V gene has CDR1 LNHDA and CDR2 SQIVND (reference sequence). The CDR3 has 14 residues. The CDR3 loop is CASSIGQVGEKLFF. The CDR3 DNA reads TGTGCCAGTAGTATAGGACAGGTTGGGGAAAAACTGTTTTTT. The full variable domain, its missing parts supplied by reference TRBV19 and TRBJ1-4, is DGGITQSPKYLFRKEGQNVTLSCEQNLNHDAMYWYRQDPGQGLRLIYYSQIVNDFQKGDIAEGYSVSREKKESFPLTVTSAQKNPTAFYLCASSIGQVGEKLFFGSGTQLSVL.

This clonotype has at least ten counts. The V gene is TRBV11-2, the J gene TRBJ2-7; maybe TRBD1 (6 bases). The CDR3 has 13 amino acids. V dropped 5 bases and J dropped 4 bases, with 12 bases sitting between them. CDR1 and CDR2 from the germline V gene are SGHAT and FQNNGV. The CDR3 DNA reads TGTGCCAGCAGCGAGGACAGTCAATACGAGCAGTACTTC. This encodes CASSEDSQYEQYF. The whole variable domain, filled in from reference TRBV11-2 and TRBJ2-7, reads EAGVAQSPRYKIIEKRQSVAFWCNPISGHATLYWYQQILGQGPKLLIQFQNNGVVDDSQLPKDRFSAERLKGVDSTLKIQPAKLEDSAVYLCASSEDSQYEQYFGPGTRLTVT.

This clonotype was detected only a few times. The gene calls are TRBV10-3 and TRBJ1-5; D possibly corresponds to TRBD1 (6 bases). The germline V and J ends were trimmed by 10 bases and 5 bases, with 12 bases remaining between them. The CDR3 sequence is 12 residues long. CDR1 and CDR2 (germline): ENHRY, SYGVKD. The CDR3 coding sequence is TGTGCCACCGGGGACACTCATCAGCCCCAGCATTTT. Translated, it gives CATGDTHQPQHF.

This clonotype was seen repeatedly, ten times or more. CDR3 sequence reads: CSARDFLRSSGGNEQFF. The CDR3 coding sequence is TGCAGTGCTAGAGATTTCCTCAGGTCTAGCGGGGGGAATGAGCAGTTCTTC. V is TRBV20-1 and J is TRBJ2-1, with 11 bases matching TRBD2. The length of the CDR3 is 17 residues. The V segment lost 0 bases and the J segment 7 bases; nucleotides outside the gene matches: 11. CDR1 and CDR2 (germline): DFQATT, SNEGSKA (reference sequence).